This TCR beta chain was sequenced for a study of T cell responses to AZD1222 COVID-19 vaccine. The assay was immunoSEQ multiplex PCR, and TCRdb's table has in-frame clones only and misses some. The sample yields over 100,000 clones, around 90% seen once. Germline CDR1 reads GTSNPN; CDR2 reads SVGIG (reference sequence). This CDR3 has 13 residues. Trimming removed 2 bases from V and 7 bases from J, with 12 bases in between. Study-wide findings and caveats: Spike regions recognized by vaccine-associated CD4 TCRs spanned the protein, led by 160-218 and 743-854.

In the case of this clone: No antigen is known for it.

The rearrangement joins TRBV30 to TRBJ2-1; D gene uncertain. This receptor was identified in an adult who received the AZD1222 COVID-19 vaccine. Here the sequenced sample was peripheral blood, taken 28 days after the second AZD1222 dose. DNA of the CDR3: TGTGCCTGGAGTTCCGGATTAACTAATGAGCAGTTCTTC. It is translated as CAWSSGLTNEQFF.